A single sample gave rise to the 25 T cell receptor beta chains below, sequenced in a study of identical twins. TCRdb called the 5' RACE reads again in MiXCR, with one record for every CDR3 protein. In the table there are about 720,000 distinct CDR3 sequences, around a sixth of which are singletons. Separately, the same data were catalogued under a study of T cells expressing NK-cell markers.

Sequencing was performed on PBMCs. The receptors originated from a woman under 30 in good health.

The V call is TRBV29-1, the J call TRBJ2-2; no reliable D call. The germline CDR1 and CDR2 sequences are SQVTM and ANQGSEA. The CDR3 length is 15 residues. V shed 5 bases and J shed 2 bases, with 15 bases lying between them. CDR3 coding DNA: TGCAGCGTTCAAATTCCGGGCCGAAACACCGGGGAGCTGTTTTTT. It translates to CSVQIPGRNTGELFF.

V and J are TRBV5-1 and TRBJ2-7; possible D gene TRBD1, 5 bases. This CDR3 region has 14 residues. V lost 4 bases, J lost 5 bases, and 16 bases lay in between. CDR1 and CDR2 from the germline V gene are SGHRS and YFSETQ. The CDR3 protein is CASSLGVGFHEQYF. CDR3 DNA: TGCGCCAGCAGCCTAGGGGTTGGGTTTCACGAGCAGTACTTC.

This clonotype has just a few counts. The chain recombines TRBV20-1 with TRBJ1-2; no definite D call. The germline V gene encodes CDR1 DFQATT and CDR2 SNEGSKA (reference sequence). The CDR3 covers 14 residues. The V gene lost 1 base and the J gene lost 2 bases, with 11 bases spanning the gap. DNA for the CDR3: TGCAGTGCTAGAGCCCGTTGGGGAAACTATGGCTACACCTTC. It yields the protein CSARARWGNYGYTF.

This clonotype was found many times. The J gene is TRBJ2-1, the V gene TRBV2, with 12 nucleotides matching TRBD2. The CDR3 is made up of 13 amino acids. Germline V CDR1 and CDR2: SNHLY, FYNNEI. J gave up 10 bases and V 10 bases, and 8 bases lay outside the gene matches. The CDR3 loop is CATQRTSGVEQFF. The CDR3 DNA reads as TGTGCCACCCAACGGACTAGCGGGGTAGAGCAGTTCTTC.

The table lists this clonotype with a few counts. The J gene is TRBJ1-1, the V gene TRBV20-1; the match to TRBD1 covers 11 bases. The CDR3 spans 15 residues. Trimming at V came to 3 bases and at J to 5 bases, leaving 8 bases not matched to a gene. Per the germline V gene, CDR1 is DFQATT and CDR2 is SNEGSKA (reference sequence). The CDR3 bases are TGCAGTGCTAGGGATTCGGGACAGGGGGATACTGAAGCTTTCTTT. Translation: CSARDSGQGDTEAFF.

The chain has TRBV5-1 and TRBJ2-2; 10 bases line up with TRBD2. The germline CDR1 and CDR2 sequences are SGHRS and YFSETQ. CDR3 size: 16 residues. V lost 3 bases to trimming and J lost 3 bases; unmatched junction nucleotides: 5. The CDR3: CASSWGLAGDTGELFF. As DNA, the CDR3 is TGCGCCAGCAGCTGGGGGCTAGCGGGGGACACCGGGGAGCTGTTTTTT.

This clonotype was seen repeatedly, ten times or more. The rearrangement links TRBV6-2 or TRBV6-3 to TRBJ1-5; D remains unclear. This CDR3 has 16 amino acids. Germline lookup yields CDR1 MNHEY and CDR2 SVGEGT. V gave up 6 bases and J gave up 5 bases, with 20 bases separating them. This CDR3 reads CASSPVGSPRDQPQHF. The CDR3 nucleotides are TGTGCCAGCAGCCCCGTTGGGAGCCCACGGGATCAGCCCCAGCATTTT.

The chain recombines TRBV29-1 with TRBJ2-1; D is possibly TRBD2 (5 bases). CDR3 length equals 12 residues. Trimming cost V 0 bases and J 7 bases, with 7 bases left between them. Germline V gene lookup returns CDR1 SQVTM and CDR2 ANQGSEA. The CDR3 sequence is CSVEDPGNEQFF. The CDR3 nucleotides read TGCAGCGTTGAAGATCCGGGGAATGAGCAGTTCTTC.

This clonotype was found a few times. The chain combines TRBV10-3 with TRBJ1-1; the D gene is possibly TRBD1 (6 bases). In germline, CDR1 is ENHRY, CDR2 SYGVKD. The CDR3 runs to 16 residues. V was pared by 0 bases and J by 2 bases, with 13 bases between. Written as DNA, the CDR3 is TGTGCCATCAGTGAGTCGAAGGGCAGGGGTAACACTGAAGCTTTCTTT. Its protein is CAISESKGRGNTEAFF.

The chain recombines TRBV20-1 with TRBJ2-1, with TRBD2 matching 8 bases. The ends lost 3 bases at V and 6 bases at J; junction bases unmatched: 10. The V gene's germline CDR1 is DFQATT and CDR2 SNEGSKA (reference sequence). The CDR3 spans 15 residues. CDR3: CSASILAEDVNEQFF. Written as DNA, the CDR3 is TGCAGTGCTAGTATACTAGCGGAAGATGTCAATGAGCAGTTCTTC.

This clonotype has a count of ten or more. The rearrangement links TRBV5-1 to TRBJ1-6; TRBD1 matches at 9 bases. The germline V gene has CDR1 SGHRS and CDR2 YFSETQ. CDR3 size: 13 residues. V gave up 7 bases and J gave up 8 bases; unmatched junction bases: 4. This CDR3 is CASSGQGDSPLHF. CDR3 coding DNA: TGCGCCAGCTCGGGACAGGGTGATTCACCCCTCCACTTT.

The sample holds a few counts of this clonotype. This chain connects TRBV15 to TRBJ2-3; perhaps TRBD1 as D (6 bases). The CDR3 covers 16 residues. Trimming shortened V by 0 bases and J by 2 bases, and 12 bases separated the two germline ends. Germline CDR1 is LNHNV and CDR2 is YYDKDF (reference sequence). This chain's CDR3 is CATSRDVDSHTDTQYF. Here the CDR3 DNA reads TGTGCCACCAGCAGAGATGTGGACAGTCACACAGATACGCAGTATTTT.

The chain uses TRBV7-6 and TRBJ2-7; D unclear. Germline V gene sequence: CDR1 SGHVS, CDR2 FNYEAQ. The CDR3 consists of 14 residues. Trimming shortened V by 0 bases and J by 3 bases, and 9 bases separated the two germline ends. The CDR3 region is CASSLARNNYEQYF. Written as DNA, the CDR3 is TGTGCCAGCAGCTTAGCCCGGAACAACTACGAGCAGTACTTC.

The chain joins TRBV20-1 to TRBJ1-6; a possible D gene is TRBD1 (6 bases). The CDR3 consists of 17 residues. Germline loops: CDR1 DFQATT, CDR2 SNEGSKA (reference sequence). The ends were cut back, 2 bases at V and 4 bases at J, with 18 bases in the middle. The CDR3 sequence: CSARNTGKGGYNSPLHF. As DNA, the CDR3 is TGCAGTGCTAGAAATACAGGGAAGGGGGGATATAATTCACCCCTCCACTTT.

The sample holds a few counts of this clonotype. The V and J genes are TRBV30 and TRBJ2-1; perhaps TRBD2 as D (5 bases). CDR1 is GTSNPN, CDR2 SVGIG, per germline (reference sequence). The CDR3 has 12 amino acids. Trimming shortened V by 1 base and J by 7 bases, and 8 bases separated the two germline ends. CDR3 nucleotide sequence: TGTGCCTGGAGTGGGACGGGGAATGAGCAGTTCTTC. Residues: CAWSGTGNEQFF.

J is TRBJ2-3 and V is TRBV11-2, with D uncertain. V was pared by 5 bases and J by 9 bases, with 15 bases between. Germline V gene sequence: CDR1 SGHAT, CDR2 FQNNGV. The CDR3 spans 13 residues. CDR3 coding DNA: TGTGCCAGCAGCGCTGGTCCGGAGTACACGCAGTATTTT. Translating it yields CASSAGPEYTQYF.

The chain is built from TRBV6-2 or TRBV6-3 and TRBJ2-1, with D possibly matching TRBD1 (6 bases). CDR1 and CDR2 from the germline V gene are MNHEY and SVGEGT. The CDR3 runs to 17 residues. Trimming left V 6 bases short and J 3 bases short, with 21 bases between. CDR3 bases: TGTGCCAGCAGCTCTCGAAGTCTAGGGACACGCTACAATGAGCAGTTCTTC. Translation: CASSSRSLGTRYNEQFF.

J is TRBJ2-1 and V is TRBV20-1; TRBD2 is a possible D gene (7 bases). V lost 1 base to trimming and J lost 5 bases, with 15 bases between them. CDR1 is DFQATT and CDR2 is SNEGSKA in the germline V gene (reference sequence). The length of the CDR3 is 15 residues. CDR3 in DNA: TGCAGTGCTAGAGCTCTAGGGGGGGGTGACAATGAGCAGTTCTTC. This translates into CSARALGGGDNEQFF.

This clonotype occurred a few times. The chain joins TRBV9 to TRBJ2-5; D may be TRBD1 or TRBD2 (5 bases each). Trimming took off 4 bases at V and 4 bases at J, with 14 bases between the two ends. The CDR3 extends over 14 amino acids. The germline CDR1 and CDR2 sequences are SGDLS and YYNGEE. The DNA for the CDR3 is TGTGCCAGCAGCCTACGGGGCACGGCAGAGACCCAGTACTTC. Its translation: CASSLRGTAETQYF.

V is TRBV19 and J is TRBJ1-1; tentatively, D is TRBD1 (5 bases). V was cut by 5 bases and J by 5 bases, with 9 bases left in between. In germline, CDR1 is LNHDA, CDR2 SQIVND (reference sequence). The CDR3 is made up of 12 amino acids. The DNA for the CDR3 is TGTGCCAGTAGTGACCAGGGAACTGAAGCTTTCTTT. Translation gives CASSDQGTEAFF.

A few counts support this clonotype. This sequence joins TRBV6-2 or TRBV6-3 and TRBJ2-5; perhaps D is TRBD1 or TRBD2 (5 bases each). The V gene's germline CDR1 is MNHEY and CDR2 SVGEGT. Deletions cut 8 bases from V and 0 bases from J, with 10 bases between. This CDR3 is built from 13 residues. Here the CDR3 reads CASAGADQETQYF. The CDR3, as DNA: TGTGCCAGCGCCGGGGCGGACCAAGAGACCCAGTACTTC.

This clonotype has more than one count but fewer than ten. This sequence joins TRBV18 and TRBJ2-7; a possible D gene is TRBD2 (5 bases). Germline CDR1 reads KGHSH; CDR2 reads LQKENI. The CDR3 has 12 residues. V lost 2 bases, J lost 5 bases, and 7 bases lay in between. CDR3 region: CASSPDGDEQYF. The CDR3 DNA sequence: TGTGCCAGCTCACCAGACGGGGACGAGCAGTACTTC.

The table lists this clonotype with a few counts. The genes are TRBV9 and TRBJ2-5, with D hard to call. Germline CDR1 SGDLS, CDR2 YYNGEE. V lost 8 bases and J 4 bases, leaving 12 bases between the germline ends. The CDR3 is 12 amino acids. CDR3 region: CASARSPETQYF. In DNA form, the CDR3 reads TGTGCCAGTGCTAGGTCGCCAGAGACCCAGTACTTC.

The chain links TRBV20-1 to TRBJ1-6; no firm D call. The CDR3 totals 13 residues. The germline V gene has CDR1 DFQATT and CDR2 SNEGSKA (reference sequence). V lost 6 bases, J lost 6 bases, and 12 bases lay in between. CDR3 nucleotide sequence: TGCAGTGCCAGACTGGATTTTAATTCACCCCTCCACTTT. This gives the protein CSARLDFNSPLHF.

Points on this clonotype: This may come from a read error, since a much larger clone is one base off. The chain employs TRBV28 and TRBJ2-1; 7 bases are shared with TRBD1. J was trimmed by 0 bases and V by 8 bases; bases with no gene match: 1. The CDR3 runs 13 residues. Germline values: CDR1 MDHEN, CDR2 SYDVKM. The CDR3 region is CASWDSSYNEQFF. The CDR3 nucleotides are TGTGCCAGCTGGGACAGCTCCTACAATGAGCAGTTCTTC.